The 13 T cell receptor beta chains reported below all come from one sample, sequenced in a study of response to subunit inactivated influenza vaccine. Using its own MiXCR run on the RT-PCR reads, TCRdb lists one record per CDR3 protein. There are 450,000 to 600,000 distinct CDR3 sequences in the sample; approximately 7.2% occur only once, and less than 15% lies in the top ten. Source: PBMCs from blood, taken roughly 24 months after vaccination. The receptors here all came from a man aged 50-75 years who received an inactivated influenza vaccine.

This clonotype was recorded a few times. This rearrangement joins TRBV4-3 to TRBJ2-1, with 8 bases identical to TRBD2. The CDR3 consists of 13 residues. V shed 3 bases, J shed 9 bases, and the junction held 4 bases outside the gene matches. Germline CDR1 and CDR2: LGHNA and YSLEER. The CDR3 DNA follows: TGCGCCAGCAGCCACCTAGCGGGTCGTGAGCAGTTCTTC. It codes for CASSHLAGREQFF.

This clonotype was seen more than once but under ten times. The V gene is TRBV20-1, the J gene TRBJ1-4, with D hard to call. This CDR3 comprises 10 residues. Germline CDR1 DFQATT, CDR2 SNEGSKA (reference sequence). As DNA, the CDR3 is TGCAGCGTTGAGAATGAAAAACTGTTTTTT. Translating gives CSVENEKLFF.

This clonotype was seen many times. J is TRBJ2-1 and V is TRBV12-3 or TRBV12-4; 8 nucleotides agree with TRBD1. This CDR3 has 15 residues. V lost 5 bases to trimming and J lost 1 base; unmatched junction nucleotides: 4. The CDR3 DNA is TGTGCCAGCAGTCCAACAGGGGGGTCCTACAATGAGCAGTTCTTC. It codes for CASSPTGGSYNEQFF.

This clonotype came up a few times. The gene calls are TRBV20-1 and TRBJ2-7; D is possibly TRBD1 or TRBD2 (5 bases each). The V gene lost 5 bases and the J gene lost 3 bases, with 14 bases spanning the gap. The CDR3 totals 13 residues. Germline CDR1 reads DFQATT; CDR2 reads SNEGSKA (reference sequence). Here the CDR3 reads CSAEGGRVYEQYF. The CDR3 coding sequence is TGCAGTGCTGAGGGTGGCAGGGTCTACGAGCAGTACTTC.

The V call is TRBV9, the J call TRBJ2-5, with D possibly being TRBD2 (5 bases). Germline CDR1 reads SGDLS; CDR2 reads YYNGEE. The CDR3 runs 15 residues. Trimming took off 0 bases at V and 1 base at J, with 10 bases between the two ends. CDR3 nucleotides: TGTGCCAGCAGCGTAGACCTAGCCGGCCAAGAGACCCAGTACTTC. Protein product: CASSVDLAGQETQYF.

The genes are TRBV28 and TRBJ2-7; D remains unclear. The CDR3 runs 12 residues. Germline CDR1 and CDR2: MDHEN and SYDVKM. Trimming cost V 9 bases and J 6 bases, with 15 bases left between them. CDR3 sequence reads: CASTLGVGEQYF. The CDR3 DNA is TGTGCCAGTACCCTAGGCGTGGGCGAGCAGTACTTC. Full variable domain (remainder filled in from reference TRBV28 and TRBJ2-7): DVKVTQSSRYLVKRTGEKVFLECVQDMDHENMFWYRQDPGLGLRLIYFSYDVKMKEKGDIPEGYSVSREKKERFSLILESASTNQTSMYLCASTLGVGEQYFGPGTRLTVT.

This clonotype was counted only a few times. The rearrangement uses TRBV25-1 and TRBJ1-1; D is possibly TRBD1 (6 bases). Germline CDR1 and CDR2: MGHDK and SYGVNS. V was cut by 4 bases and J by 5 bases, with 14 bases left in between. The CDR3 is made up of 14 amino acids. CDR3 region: CASSGVGQGTEAFF. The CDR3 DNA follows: TGTGCCAGCAGTGGGGTAGGTCAGGGGACTGAAGCTTTCTTT.

CDR3 bases: TGCAGCGTGGGATTGGCCGGTGTTGAAGCTTTCTTT. Protein: CSVGLAGVEAFF. V usage is TRBV29-1 and J usage is TRBJ1-1; D not certain. This CDR3 is 12 amino acids long. CDR1 is SQVTM and CDR2 is ANQGSEA in the germline V gene. V lost 6 bases and J 7 bases, leaving 15 bases between the germline ends. The full variable domain, in which reference TRBV29-1 and TRBJ1-1 provide the parts outside the CDR3, is SAVISQKPSRDICQRGTSLTIQCQVDSQVTMMFWYRQQPGQSLTLIATANQGSEATYESGFVIDKFPISRPNLTFSTLTVSNMSPEDSSIYLCSVGLAGVEAFFGQGTRLTVV.

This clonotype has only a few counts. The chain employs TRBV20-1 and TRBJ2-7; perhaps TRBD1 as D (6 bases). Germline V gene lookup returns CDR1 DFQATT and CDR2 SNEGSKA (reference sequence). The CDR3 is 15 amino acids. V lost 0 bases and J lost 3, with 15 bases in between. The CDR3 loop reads CSAREPTGLNYEQYF. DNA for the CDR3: TGCAGTGCTAGAGAACCGACAGGACTTAACTACGAGCAGTACTTC.

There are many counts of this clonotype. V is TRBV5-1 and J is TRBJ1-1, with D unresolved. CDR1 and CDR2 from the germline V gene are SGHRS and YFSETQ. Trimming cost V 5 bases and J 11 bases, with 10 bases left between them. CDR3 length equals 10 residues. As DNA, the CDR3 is TGCGCCAGCAGACCCAGTTGGGCTTTCTTT. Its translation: CASRPSWAFF.

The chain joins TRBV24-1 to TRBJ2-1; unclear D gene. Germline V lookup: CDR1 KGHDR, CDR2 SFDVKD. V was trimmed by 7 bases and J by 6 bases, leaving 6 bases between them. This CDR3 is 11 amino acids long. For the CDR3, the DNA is TGTGCCACCAGGGTGGGCAATGAGCAGTTCTTC. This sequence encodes CATRVGNEQFF.

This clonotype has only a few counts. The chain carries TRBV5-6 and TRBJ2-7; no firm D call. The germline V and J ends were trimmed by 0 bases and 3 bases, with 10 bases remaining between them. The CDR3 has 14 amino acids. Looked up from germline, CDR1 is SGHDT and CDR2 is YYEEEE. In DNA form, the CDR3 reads TGTGCCAGCAGCTTGGGTCAGCAAAACTACGAGCAGTACTTC. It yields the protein CASSLGQQNYEQYF.

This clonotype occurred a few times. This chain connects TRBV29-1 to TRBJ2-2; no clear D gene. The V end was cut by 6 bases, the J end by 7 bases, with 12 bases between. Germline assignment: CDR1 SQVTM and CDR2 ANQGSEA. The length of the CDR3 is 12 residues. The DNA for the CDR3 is TGCAGCGTCCGACCGGGTGGCGGGGAGCTGTTTTTT. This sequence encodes CSVRPGGGELFF.